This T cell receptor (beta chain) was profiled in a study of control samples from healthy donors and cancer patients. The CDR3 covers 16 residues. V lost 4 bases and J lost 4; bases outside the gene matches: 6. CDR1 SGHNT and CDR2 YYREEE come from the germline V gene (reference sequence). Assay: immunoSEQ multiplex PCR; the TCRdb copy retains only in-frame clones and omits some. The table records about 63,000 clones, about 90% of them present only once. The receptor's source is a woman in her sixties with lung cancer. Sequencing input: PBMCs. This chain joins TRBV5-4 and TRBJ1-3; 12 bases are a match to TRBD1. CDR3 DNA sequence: TGTGCCAGCAGCCTGGGACAGGGGGCGCACGGAAACACCATATATTTT. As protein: CASSLGQGAHGNTIYF.